These 30 T cell receptor beta chains were all obtained from the same sample, sequenced in a study of blood T cell repertoires in COVID-19. Here immunoSEQ multiplex PCR was the method, and the copy in TCRdb shows in-frame clones only, minus some. The data contain about 260,000 clones, less than 90% of them singletons. Sequences were obtained from peripheral blood. The receptors here all came from a woman in her thirties or forties who had recovered from COVID-19.

This clone was observed once. Here the CDR3 reads CVCANGGAYGYTF. The CDR3 nucleotides read TGTGTCTGCGCGAATGGGGGGGCATATGGCTACACCTTC. The chain joins TRBV6-5 to TRBJ1-2, with a weak D call TRBD1 (6 bases). CDR3 length: 13 residues. Germline CDR1 and CDR2: MNHEY and SVGAGI.

This chain connects TRBV19 to TRBJ2-7, with D maybe TRBD2 (5 bases). The CDR3 has 17 amino acids. Germline V gene sequence: CDR1 LNHDA, CDR2 SQIVND (reference sequence). V lost 3 bases to trimming and J lost 2 bases, with 20 bases between them. DNA for the CDR3: TGTGCCAGTAGTATCGGGATACGGTACACGCGACCCTACGAGCAGTACTTC. This sequence encodes CASSIGIRYTRPYEQYF.

This chain uses TRBV28 with TRBJ2-1; 9 bases fit TRBD2. The trim removed 6 bases at V and 7 bases at J, leaving 4 bases unmatched. Per germline, CDR1 MDHEN and CDR2 SYDVKM. The CDR3 length is 13 residues. CDR3 sequence: CASRRGGRNEQFF. CDR3 DNA sequence: TGTGCCAGCAGGCGGGGGGGGAGGAATGAGCAGTTCTTC.

The genes are TRBV18 and TRBJ2-5; TRBD1 aligns across 10 bases. With 5 bases clipped from V and 5 bases from J, the junction kept 2 bases outside the gene matches. The CDR3 has 13 amino acids. CDR1 and CDR2 (germline): KGHSH, LQKENI. The CDR3 is CASSRQGAETQYF. The DNA of the CDR3 is TGTGCCAGCTCAAGACAGGGGGCCGAGACCCAGTACTTC.

This clone was observed once. J is TRBJ2-1 and V is TRBV4-1; weak D call: TRBD2 (5 bases). Germline values: CDR1 MGHRA, CDR2 YSYEKL. This CDR3 spans 15 amino acids. Trimming took off 5 bases at V and 0 bases at J, with 11 bases between the two ends. Here the CDR3 reads CASSWTSSSYNEQFF. CDR3 DNA: TGCGCCAGCAGCTGGACTTCCAGCTCCTACAATGAGCAGTTCTTC.

V gene TRBV14 combines with J gene TRBJ2-5; 7 nucleotides line up with TRBD1. V shed 5 bases and J 1 base; nucleotides not matched to a gene: 4. The germline gives CDR1 SGHDN, CDR2 FVKESK. The CDR3 has 14 residues. The CDR3 sequence is CASSSGQIQETQYF. In DNA form, the CDR3 reads TGTGCCAGCAGCTCGGGACAGATCCAAGAGACCCAGTACTTC. The full variable domain, with the rest looked up from reference TRBV14 and TRBJ2-5, is EAGVTQFPSHSVIEKGQTVTLRCDPISGHDNLYWYRRVMGKEIKFLLHFVKESKQDESGMPNNRFLAERTGGTYSTLKVQPAELEDSGVYFCASSSGQIQETQYFGPGTRLLVL.

The CDR3 loop reads CASSLFGLAERDTQYF. In DNA form, the CDR3 reads TGTGCCAGCAGCTTATTCGGACTAGCGGAGAGGGATACGCAGTATTTT. The rearrangement joins TRBV7-2 to TRBJ2-3; 10 bases are a match to TRBD2. V shed 2 bases and J 6 bases; nucleotides not matched to a gene: 8. This CDR3 contains 16 residues. Germline V gene data show CDR1 as SGHTA and CDR2 as FQGNSA.

V gene TRBV6-2 or TRBV6-3 combines with J gene TRBJ2-6, with 8 bases that match TRBD2. Germline V gene sequence: CDR1 MNHEY, CDR2 SVGEGT. This CDR3 contains 17 residues. J gave up 0 bases and V 3 bases, and 4 bases lay outside the gene matches. CDR3 sequence reads: CASSYSGIRSGANVLTF. CDR3 bases: TGTGCCAGCAGTTATAGCGGGATTCGCTCTGGGGCCAACGTCCTGACTTTC.

The chain employs TRBV28 and TRBJ1-6; D gene uncertain. The CDR3 has 12 residues. Trimming pared 8 bases from V and 6 bases from J, leaving 8 bases between. Germline V gene sequence: CDR1 MDHEN, CDR2 SYDVKM. The CDR3 region is CASYYRNSPLHF. DNA of the CDR3: TGTGCCAGCTATTATCGTAATTCACCCCTCCACTTT. Based on the CDR3 plus reference TRBV28 and TRBJ1-6, the full variable domain is DVKVTQSSRYLVKRTGEKVFLECVQDMDHENMFWYRQDPGLGLRLIYFSYDVKMKEKGDIPEGYSVSREKKERFSLILESASTNQTSMYLCASYYRNSPLHFGNGTRLTVT.

This chain joins TRBV5-5 and TRBJ2-5, with D possibly TRBD2 on 6 matching bases. V lost 0 bases and J 5 bases, leaving 11 bases between the germline ends. CDR3 length: 14 amino acids. Germline-derived CDR1 and CDR2 are SGHKS and YYEKEE (reference sequence). The CDR3 DNA sequence: TGTGCCAGCAGCTTGGGACAGAGCGGGGAGACCCAGTACTTC. Protein: CASSLGQSGETQYF.

The V call is TRBV11-2, the J call TRBJ2-1; 8 nucleotides agree with TRBD1. This CDR3 spans 15 amino acids. Losses at the gene ends were 4 bases for V and 3 bases for J; bases not matched to a gene: 5. Germline V gene lookup returns CDR1 SGHAT and CDR2 FQNNGV. CDR3 protein: CASSSQGAFYNEQFF. The CDR3 coding sequence is TGTGCCAGCAGCTCCCAGGGGGCCTTCTACAATGAGCAGTTCTTC.

This clone was detected once. The chain has TRBV14 and TRBJ2-7; no reliable D call. The CDR3 has 13 residues. Trimming took 4 bases from V and 3 from J, leaving 10 bases between them. Germline CDR1 SGHDN, CDR2 FVKESK. The DNA of the CDR3 is TGTGCCAGCAGCCCCACCACTCACTACGAGCAGTACTTC. Residues: CASSPTTHYEQYF.

The chain recombines TRBV5-1 with TRBJ2-7, with D perhaps matching TRBD1 (6 bases). In germline, CDR1 is SGHRS, CDR2 YFSETQ. The CDR3 totals 14 residues. Trimming shortened V by 3 bases and J by 1 base, and 11 bases separated the two germline ends. The CDR3 region is CASSWGQGSYEQYF. DNA of the CDR3: TGCGCCAGCAGCTGGGGGCAGGGTTCCTACGAGCAGTACTTC.

As concerns this clone: Other DNA sequences in this sample translate to the same CDR3. The chain couples TRBV5-1 to TRBJ2-5, with 7 nucleotides matching TRBD2. The CDR3 is made up of 15 amino acids. V shed 0 bases, J shed 3 bases, and the junction held 5 bases outside the gene matches. Germline-derived CDR1 and CDR2 are SGHRS and YFSETQ. This chain's CDR3 is CASSLGGGGKETQYF. The DNA for the CDR3 is TGCGCCAGCAGCTTGGGCGGCGGGGGAAAAGAGACCCAGTACTTC.

The chain has TRBV3-1 (or the pseudogene TRBV3-2) and TRBJ1-2; 11 bases align to TRBD1. Unmatched junction bases numbered 6, after V lost 4 bases and J lost 5 bases. There are 15 residues in the CDR3. From germline, CDR1 is LGHDT and CDR2 YNNKEL (reference sequence). For the CDR3, the DNA is TGTGCCAGCAGCCTCCGGACAGGGGGCTTTTATGGCTACACCTTC. This encodes CASSLRTGGFYGYTF.

Only one count was recorded for this clone. This chain connects TRBV6-5 to TRBJ2-3; 7 bases are a match to TRBD1. CDR3 length: 13 residues. The germline gives CDR1 MNHEY, CDR2 SVGAGI. V was pared by 8 bases and J by 3 bases, with 5 bases of the junction left unmatched. The DNA for the CDR3 is TGTGCCAGCCGGGACAGCGGTACAGATACGCAGTATTTT. Protein sequence: CASRDSGTDTQYF.

The chain recombines TRBV5-4 with TRBJ1-2; D is ambiguous. CDR3 length: 14 amino acids. Germline CDR1 is SGHNT and CDR2 is YYREEE (reference sequence). V gave up 1 base and J gave up 2 bases, with 9 bases separating them. The CDR3 protein is CASSLLQSNYGYTF. In DNA form, the CDR3 reads TGTGCCAGCAGCTTGCTACAGTCCAACTATGGCTACACCTTC.

V is TRBV7-6 and J is TRBJ2-5, with D perhaps TRBD2 (5 bases). This CDR3 is 12 amino acids long. Germline loops: CDR1 SGHVS, CDR2 FNYEAQ. V lost 5 bases, J lost 4 bases, and 8 bases lay in between. CDR3 sequence: CASSPLAETQYF. The DNA of the CDR3 is TGTGCCAGCAGCCCCCTAGCAGAGACCCAGTACTTC.

The CDR3 reads CASSVQGWYQETQYF. The CDR3 DNA reads TGTGCCAGCAGCGTTCAGGGTTGGTACCAAGAGACCCAGTACTTC. J is TRBJ2-5 and V is TRBV9, with a possible D match to TRBD1 (5 bases). This CDR3 spans 15 amino acids. V was cut by 2 bases and J by 0 bases, with 11 bases left in between. Germline-derived CDR1 and CDR2 are SGDLS and YYNGEE.

The rearrangement uses TRBV30 and TRBJ1-5, with D tentatively TRBD1 (5 bases). The germline CDR1 and CDR2 sequences are GTSNPN and SVGIG (reference sequence). This CDR3 is built from 15 residues. The V and J ends lost 3 bases and 4 bases respectively, with 16 bases between them. CDR3 bases: TGTGCCTGGAGCGCCCAAGGGGCACGTAATCAGCCCCAGCATTTT. This gives the protein CAWSAQGARNQPQHF.

The V gene is TRBV5-1, the J gene TRBJ2-1, with TRBD2 identical over 10 bases. CDR1 and CDR2 (germline): SGHRS, YFSETQ. V shed 4 bases and J 1 base; nucleotides not matched to a gene: 11. This CDR3 is built from 18 residues. In nucleotides, the CDR3 is TGCGCCAGCAGCAAGTCTACTAGCGGGGCGACATCCTACAATGAGCAGTTCTTC. Residues: CASSKSTSGATSYNEQFF.

The chain joins TRBV30 to TRBJ1-4; D call uncertain. This CDR3 has 12 amino acids. V dropped 1 base and J dropped 7 bases, with 7 bases sitting between them. Germline V gives CDR1 GTSNPN, CDR2 SVGIG (reference sequence). CDR3 residues: CAWSANGEKLFF. For the CDR3, the DNA is TGTGCCTGGAGTGCTAACGGTGAAAAACTGTTTTTT.

The chain uses TRBV10-3 and TRBJ2-1, with a tentative D call TRBD2 (6 bases). The CDR3 extends over 15 amino acids. V was clipped by 3 bases and J by 9 bases, with 18 bases between them. In germline, CDR1 is ENHRY, CDR2 SYGVKD. In DNA form, the CDR3 reads TGTGCCATCAGTGACGGAGGGAGTGGAGGGCTTGAGCAGTTCTTC. Amino acids: CAISDGGSGGLEQFF.

The chain carries TRBV19 and TRBJ1-5; D is undetermined. Per the germline V gene, CDR1 is LNHDA and CDR2 is SQIVND (reference sequence). This CDR3 region has 20 residues. V was shortened by 5 bases and J by 0 bases, with 26 bases between the two germline ends. Here the CDR3 DNA reads TGTGCCAGTAGTTTCTCCCCACAGAGTGCGGGGTATTATAGCAATCAGCCCCAGCATTTT. Its protein product is CASSFSPQSAGYYSNQPQHF.

In its sample, this clone was seen once. J is TRBJ1-1 and V is TRBV30; no clear D gene. The V end lost 0 bases, the J end lost 0 bases, and 8 bases lay between the germline ends. CDR1 and CDR2 (germline): GTSNPN, SVGIG (reference sequence). The CDR3 loop spans 14 amino acids. The CDR3 nucleotides are TGTGCCTGGAGTGTACTACCGATGAACACTGAAGCTTTCTTT. Its protein is CAWSVLPMNTEAFF. The whole variable domain, remainder taken from reference TRBV30 and TRBJ1-1, is SQTIHQWPATLVQPVGSPLSLECTVEGTSNPNLYWYRQAAGRGLQLLFYSVGIGQISSEVPQNLSASRPQDRQFILSSKKLLLSDSGFYLCAWSVLPMNTEAFFGQGTRLTVV.

V is TRBV6-5 and J is TRBJ2-3; TRBD1 is a possible D gene (6 bases). V lost 0 bases and J 9 bases, leaving 13 bases between the germline ends. This CDR3 contains 14 residues. The germline gives CDR1 MNHEY, CDR2 SVGAGI. DNA for the CDR3: TGTGCCAGCAGTTACTCTAACAGGGTAGGGACGCAGTATTTT. Translated, it gives CASSYSNRVGTQYF.

The chain joins TRBV7-9 to TRBJ1-2; D ambiguous. Germline V gene lookup returns CDR1 SEHNR and CDR2 FQNEAQ (reference sequence). CDR3 size: 14 residues. The V end lost 2 bases, the J end lost 1 base, and 8 bases lay between the germline ends. The chain's CDR3 is CASSLLANNYGYTF. The CDR3 DNA is TGTGCCAGCAGCTTACTGGCAAATAACTATGGCTACACCTTC.

The chain is built from TRBV5-1 and TRBJ2-2; tentatively, D is TRBD1 (6 bases). The CDR3 spans 14 residues. Trimming shortened V by 2 bases and J by 5 bases, and 10 bases separated the two germline ends. Germline CDR1 is SGHRS and CDR2 is YFSETQ. The CDR3 nucleotides read TGCGCCAGCAGCTTTAACAGGGAAACCGGGGAGCTGTTTTTT. Residues: CASSFNRETGELFF.

The genes are TRBV27 and TRBJ2-1, with a tentative D call TRBD2 (5 bases). Germline loops: CDR1 MNHEY, CDR2 SMNVEV (reference sequence). This CDR3 is 11 amino acids long. V gave up 6 bases and J gave up 7 bases, with 7 bases separating them. The CDR3: CASSRGNEQFF. The DNA of the CDR3 is TGTGCCAGCAGCCGCGGGAATGAGCAGTTCTTC.

The gene calls are TRBV2 and TRBJ2-2, with TRBD2 identical over 7 bases. The V gene's germline CDR1 is SNHLY and CDR2 FYNNEI. Trimming removed 6 bases from V and 2 bases from J; junction bases left unmatched: 6. This CDR3 is 15 amino acids long. The CDR3 sequence: CASRARAGNTGELFF. CDR3 bases: TGTGCCAGCAGGGCAAGAGCGGGAAACACCGGGGAGCTGTTTTTT.